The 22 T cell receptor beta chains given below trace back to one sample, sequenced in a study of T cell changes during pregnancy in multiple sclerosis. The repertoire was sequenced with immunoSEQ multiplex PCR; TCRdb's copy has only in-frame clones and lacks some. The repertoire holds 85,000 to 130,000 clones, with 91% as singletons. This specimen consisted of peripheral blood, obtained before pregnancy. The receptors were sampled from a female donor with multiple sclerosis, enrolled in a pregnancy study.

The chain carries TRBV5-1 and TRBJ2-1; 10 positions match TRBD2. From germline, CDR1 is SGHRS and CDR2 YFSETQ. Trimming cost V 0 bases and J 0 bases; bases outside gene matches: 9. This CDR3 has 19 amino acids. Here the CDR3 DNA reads TGCGCCAGCAGCTTGGGCCGACGGCAGCGGGAGGGCTCCTACAATGAGCAGTTCTTC. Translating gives CASSLGRRQREGSYNEQFF.

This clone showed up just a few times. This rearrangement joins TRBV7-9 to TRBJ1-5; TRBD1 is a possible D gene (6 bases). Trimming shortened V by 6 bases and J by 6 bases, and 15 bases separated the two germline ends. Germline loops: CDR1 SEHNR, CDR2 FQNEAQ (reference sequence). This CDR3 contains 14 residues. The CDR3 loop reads CASRATGMGQPQHF. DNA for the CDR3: TGTGCCAGCAGGGCCACAGGGATGGGTCAGCCCCAGCATTTT.

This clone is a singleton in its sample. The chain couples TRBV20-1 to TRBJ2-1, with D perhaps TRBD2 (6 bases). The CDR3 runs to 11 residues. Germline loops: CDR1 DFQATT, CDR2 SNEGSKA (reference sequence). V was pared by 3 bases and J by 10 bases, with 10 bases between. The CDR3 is CSASRLAEQFF. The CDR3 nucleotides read TGCAGTGCTAGTAGGCTAGCGGAGCAGTTCTTC.

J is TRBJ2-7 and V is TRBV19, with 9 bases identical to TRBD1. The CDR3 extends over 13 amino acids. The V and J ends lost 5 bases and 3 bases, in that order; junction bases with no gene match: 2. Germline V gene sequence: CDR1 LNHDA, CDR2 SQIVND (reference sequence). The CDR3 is CASSAGQGYEQYF. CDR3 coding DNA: TGTGCCAGTAGTGCGGGACAGGGCTACGAGCAGTACTTC.

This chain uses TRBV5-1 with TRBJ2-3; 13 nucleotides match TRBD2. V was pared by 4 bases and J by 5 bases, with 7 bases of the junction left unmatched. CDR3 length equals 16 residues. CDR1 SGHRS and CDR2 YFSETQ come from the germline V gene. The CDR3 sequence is CASSPGLAGSGDTQYF. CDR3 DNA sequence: TGCGCCAGCAGCCCGGGACTAGCGGGAAGTGGAGATACGCAGTATTTT. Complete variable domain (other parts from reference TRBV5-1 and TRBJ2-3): KAGVTQTPRYLIKTRGQQVTLSCSPISGHRSVSWYQQTPGQGLQFLFEYFSETQRNKGNFPGRFSGRQFSNSRSEMNVSTLELGDSALYLCASSPGLAGSGDTQYFGPGTRLTVL.

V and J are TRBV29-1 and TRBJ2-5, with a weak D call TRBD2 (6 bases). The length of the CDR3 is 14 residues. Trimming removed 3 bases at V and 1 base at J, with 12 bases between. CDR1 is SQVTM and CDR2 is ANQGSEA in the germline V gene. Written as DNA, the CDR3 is TGCAGCGTTGAGTTGCGGGGAATCCAAGAGACCCAGTACTTC. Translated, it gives CSVELRGIQETQYF.

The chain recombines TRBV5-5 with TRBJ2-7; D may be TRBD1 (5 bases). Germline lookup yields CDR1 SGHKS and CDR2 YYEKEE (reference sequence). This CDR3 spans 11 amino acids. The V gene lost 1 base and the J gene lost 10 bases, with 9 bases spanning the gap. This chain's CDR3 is CASSLRQGQYF. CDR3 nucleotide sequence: TGTGCCAGCAGCTTGAGGCAGGGCCAGTACTTC.

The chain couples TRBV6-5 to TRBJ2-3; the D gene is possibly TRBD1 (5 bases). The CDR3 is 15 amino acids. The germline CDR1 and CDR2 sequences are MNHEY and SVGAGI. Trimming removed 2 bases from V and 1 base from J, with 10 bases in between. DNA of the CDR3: TGTGCCAGCAGTTACGTCACAGGACGCACAGATACGCAGTATTTT. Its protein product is CASSYVTGRTDTQYF.

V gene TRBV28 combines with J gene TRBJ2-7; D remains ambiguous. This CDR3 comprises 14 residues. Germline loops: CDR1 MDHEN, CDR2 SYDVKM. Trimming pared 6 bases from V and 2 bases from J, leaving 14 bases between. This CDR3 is CASRSGTTAYEQYF. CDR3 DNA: TGTGCCAGCAGGTCCGGAACTACCGCCTACGAGCAGTACTTC.

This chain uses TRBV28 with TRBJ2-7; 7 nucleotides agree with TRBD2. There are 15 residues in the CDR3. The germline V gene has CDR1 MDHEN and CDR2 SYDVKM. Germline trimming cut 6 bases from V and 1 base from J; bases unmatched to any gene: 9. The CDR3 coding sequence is TGTGCCAGCAGCTCTTATAACGGGAGGTCCTACGAGCAGTACTTC. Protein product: CASSSYNGRSYEQYF.

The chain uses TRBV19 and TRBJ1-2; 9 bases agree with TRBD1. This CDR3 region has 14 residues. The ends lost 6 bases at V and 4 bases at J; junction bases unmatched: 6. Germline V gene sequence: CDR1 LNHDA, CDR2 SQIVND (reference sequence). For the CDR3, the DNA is TGTGCCAGTAGACCAGACAGGGGGAGCTATGGCTACACCTTC. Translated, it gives CASRPDRGSYGYTF.

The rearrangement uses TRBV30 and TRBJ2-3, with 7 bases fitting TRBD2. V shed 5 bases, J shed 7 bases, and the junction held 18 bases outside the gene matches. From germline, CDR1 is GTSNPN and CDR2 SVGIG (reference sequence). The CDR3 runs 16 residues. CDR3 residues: CAWAPGRGGVWNTQYF. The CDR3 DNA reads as TGTGCCTGGGCGCCGGGGAGGGGAGGTGTGTGGAATACGCAGTATTTT.

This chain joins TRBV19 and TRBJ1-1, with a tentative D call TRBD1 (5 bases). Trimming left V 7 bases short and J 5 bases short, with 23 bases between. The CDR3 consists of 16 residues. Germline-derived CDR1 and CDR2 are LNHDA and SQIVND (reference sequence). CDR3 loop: CASTPGHFRVGTEAFF. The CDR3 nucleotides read TGTGCCAGTACCCCCGGACACTTTAGAGTGGGTACTGAAGCTTTCTTT.

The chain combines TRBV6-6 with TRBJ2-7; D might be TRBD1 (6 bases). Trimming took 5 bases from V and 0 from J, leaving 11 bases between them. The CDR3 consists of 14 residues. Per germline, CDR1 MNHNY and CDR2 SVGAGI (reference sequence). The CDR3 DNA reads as TGTGCCAGCAGTATTCAGGGGATCTCCTACGAGCAGTACTTC. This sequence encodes CASSIQGISYEQYF.

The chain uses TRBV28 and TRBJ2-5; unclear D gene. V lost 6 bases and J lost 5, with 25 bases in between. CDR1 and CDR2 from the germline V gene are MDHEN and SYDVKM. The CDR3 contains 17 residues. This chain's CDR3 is CASRRARELPKEETQYF. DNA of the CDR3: TGTGCCAGCAGACGAGCTCGAGAACTGCCGAAGGAGGAGACCCAGTACTTC. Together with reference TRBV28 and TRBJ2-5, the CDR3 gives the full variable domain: DVKVTQSSRYLVKRTGEKVFLECVQDMDHENMFWYRQDPGLGLRLIYFSYDVKMKEKGDIPEGYSVSREKKERFSLILESASTNQTSMYLCASRRARELPKEETQYFGPGTRLLVL.

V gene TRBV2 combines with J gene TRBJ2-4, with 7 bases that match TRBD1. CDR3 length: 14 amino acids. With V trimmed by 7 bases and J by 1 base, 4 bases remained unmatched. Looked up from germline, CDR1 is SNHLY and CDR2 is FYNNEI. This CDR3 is CASTPDRAKNIQYF. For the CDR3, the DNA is TGTGCCAGCACCCCGGACAGGGCCAAAAACATTCAGTACTTC.

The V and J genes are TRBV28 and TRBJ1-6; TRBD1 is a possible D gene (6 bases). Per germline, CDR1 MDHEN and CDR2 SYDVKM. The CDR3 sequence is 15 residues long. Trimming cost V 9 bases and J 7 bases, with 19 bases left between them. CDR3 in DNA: TGTGCCAGTAAAGCTTCAGGACAGCCAAATTCACCCCTCCACTTT. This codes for CASKASGQPNSPLHF.

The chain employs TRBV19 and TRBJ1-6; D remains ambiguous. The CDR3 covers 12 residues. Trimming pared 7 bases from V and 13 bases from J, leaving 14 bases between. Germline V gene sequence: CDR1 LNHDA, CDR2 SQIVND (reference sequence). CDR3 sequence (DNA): TGTGCCAGTACCCCCCGTTTGGGCCCCCTCCACTTT. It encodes CASTPRLGPLHF.

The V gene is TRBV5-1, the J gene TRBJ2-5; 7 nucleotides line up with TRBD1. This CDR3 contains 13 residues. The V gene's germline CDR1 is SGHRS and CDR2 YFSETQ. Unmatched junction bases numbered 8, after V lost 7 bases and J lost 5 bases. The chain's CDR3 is CASQGTVGETQYF. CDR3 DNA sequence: TGCGCCAGCCAGGGGACAGTCGGGGAGACCCAGTACTTC.

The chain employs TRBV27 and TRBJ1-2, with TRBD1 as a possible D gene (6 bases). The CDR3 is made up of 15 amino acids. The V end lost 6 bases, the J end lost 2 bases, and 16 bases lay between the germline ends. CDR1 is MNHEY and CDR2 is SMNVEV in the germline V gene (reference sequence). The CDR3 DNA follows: TGTGCCAGCAGAGTTGCCGGGACAATAAACTATGGCTACACCTTC. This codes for CASRVAGTINYGYTF.

CDR3 amino acids: CASSLGTGTRETQYF. The CDR3 DNA follows: TGTGCCAGCAGTTTAGGGACAGGGACCAGGGAGACCCAGTACTTC. The V call is TRBV28, the J call TRBJ2-5; 9 bases are shared with TRBD1. Germline-derived CDR1 and CDR2 are MDHEN and SYDVKM. The CDR3 has 15 amino acids. V was clipped by 2 bases and J by 5 bases; unmatched bases: 6.

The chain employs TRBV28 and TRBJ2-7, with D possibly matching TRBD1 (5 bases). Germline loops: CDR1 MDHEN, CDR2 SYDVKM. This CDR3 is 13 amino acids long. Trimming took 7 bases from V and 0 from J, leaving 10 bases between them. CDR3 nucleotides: TGTGCCAGCACCGCAGGGCGCTCCTACGAGCAGTACTTC. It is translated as CASTAGRSYEQYF.